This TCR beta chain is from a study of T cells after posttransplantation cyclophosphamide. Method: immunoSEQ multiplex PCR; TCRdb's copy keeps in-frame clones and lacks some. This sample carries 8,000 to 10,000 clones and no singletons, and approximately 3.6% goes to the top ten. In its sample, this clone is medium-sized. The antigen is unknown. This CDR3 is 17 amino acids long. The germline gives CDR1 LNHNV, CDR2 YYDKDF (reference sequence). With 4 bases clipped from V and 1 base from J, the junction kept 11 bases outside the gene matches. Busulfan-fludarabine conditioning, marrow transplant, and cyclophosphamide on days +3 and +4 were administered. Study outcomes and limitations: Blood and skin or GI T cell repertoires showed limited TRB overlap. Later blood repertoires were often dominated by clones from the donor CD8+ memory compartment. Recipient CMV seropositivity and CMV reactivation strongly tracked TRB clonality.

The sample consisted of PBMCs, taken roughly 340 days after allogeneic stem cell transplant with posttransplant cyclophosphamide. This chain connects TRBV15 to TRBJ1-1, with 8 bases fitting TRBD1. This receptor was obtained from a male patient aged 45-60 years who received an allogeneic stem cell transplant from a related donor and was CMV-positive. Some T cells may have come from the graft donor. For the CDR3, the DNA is TGTGCCACCAGCACCCGACGGACAGGGACGAAGAACACTGAAGCTTTCTTT. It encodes CATSTRRTGTKNTEAFF.